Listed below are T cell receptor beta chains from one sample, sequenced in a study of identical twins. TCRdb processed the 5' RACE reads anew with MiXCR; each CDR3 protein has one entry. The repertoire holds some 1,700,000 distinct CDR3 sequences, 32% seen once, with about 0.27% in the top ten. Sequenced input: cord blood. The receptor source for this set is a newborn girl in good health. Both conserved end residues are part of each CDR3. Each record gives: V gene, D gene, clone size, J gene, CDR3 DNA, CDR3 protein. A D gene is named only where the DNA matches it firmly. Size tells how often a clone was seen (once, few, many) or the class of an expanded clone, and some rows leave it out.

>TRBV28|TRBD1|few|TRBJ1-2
TGTGCCAGCACTACTACAGGGGGCACTGGCTACACCTTC
CASTTTGGTGYTF
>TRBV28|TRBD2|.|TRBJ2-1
TGTGCCAGCAGTTTTTCACTAGCGGGAAAGGATGAGCAGTTCTTC
CASSFSLAGKDEQFF
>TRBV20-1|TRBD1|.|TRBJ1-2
TGCAGTACAGGGGGCTCCTATGGCTACACCTTC
CSTGGSYGYTF
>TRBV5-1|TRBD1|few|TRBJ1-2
TGCGCCAGCAGCTTCGACAGGGGGTTGTATGGCTACACCTTC
CASSFDRGLYGYTF
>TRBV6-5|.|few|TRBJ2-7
TGTGCCAGCAGTTACCGGCGATCCTACGAGCAGTACTTC
CASSYRRSYEQYF
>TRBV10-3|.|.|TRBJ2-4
TGTGCCATCAGTGGGTCCCAGGGATTAAGGTACATTCAGTACTTC
CAISGSQGLRYIQYF
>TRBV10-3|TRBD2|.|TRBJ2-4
TGTGCCATCAGTGACCCTGAGACTAGCGGAGACTACAATGAGCAGTACTTC
CAISDPETSGDYNEQYF
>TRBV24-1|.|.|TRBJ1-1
TGTGCCACCAGTGACCCGACAATTCACACTGAAGCTTTCTTT
CATSDPTIHTEAFF
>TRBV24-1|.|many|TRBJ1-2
TGTGCCACCAGTGTCCCCCCGGATACTAACTATGGCTACACCTTC
CATSVPPDTNYGYTF
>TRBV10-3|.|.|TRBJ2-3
TGTGCCATCAGTGAGACGGGACAAAGCACAGATACGCAGTATTTT
CAISETGQSTDTQYF
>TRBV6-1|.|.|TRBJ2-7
TGTGCCAGCAGTGAAAGGGGAATAATCATAGGGGGAGAGAGCTCCTACGAGCAGTACTTC
CASSERGIIIGGESSYEQYF
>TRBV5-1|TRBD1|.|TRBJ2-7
TGCGCCAGCAGACAGGGGGCTGACTACGAGCAGTACTTC
CASRQGADYEQYF
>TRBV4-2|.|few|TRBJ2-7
TGTGCCAGCAGCCAAGGGACTACTCTCTCCAATGAGCAGTACTTC
CASSQGTTLSNEQYF
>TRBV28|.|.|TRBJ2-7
TGTGCCACCTCCGTCTCGCGGCAGACCTACAATGAGCAGTACTTC
CATSVSRQTYNEQYF